This entry lists 2 T cell receptor beta chains sequenced from one sample in a study of OX40 agonist ivuxolimab in advanced cancers. Assay: immunoSEQ multiplex PCR; the TCRdb copy retains only in-frame clones and omits some. This sample carries roughly 120,000 clones, 85% to 95% of them seen once, and the ten largest clones take under 0.85%. The sequencing here drew on CD4+ or CD8+ T cells sorted from blood, taken in a trial of the OX40 agonist ivuxolimab. Receptor source: an adult with an advanced solid tumor such as melanoma, head and neck, liver or kidney cancer.

V usage is TRBV4-3 and J usage is TRBJ2-7, with D perhaps matching TRBD2 (6 bases). The CDR3 sequence is 15 residues long. Germline V gives CDR1 LGHNA, CDR2 YSLEER. Trimming took 0 bases from V and 2 from J, leaving 11 bases between them. The CDR3 coding sequence is TGCGCCAGCAGCCAAGATCGAGGAGGGGCCTACGAGCAGTACTTC. Translating it yields CASSQDRGGAYEQYF.

The V and J genes are TRBV5-1 and TRBJ2-7; 7 nucleotides match TRBD1. CDR3 length: 14 residues. Germline V CDR1 and CDR2: SGHRS, YFSETQ. The trim removed 4 bases at V and 6 bases at J, leaving 10 bases unmatched. The CDR3 here is CASSDLQGPGEQYF. The CDR3 DNA reads TGCGCCAGCAGCGACCTACAGGGGCCGGGCGAGCAGTACTTC.